This entry describes one TCR beta chain. Germline V lookup: CDR1 MNHEY, CDR2 SMNVEV (reference sequence). This CDR3 spans 16 amino acids. V lost 3 bases to trimming and J lost 8 bases, with 19 bases between them. The entry originates in a study of blood T cell repertoires in COVID-19. TCRdb keeps only in-frame clones here, not all; method: immunoSEQ multiplex PCR. The table includes 85,000 to 100,000 clones, more than 80% detected once. The source of this sequence is a man aged 45-65 years with active or convalescent COVID-19. Sequencing was performed on peripheral blood. The genes are TRBV27 and TRBJ1-4, with D possibly TRBD1 on 6 matching bases. The CDR3, as DNA: TGTGCCAGCAGTTTGGGGGGGGCCCTCACGGGGGAAAAACTGTTTTTT. Protein: CASSLGGALTGEKLFF.